The clone carrying this TCR beta chain has just one count. The same CDR3 also results from other DNA sequences found in this sample. Data came from immunoSEQ multiplex PCR; TCRdb stores just in-frame clones and leaves some out. The sample has about 1.5 million clones, approximately 98% seen once; the top ten hold 0.4% to 0.55%. The CDR3 is 12 residues long. In germline, CDR1 is SGHRS, CDR2 YFSETQ. The V end was cut by 2 bases, the J end by 5 bases, with 7 bases between. This record belongs to a study of shared clonotypes between healthy human individuals. The rearrangement links TRBV5-1 to TRBJ2-5; D unresolved. Sequencing input: naive CD4+ T cells sorted from blood. The subset here: CD45RA+ positively selected. This TCR was sampled from a man aged 30-40 years in good health. This chain's CDR3 is CASSFGKETQYF. In DNA, the CDR3 is TGCGCCAGCAGCTTCGGCAAGGAGACCCAGTACTTC.